The 23 T cell receptor beta chains reported below all come from one sample, sequenced in a study of identical twins listed by TCRdb under 2016. The library was produced with 5' RACE. Reads for this sample came from an Illumina HiSeq 2000. Using fastp trimming at Q25 and MiXCR clonotype assembly, TCRdb reanalyzed the public sequencing data and kept in-frame beta chains. Each entry is one CDR3 protein sequence, shown with its most common DNA and genes. Recorded for this sample are about 520,000 distinct CDR3 sequences; roughly 21% of them occurred a single time. 0.91% of the sample is held by the ten biggest clonotypes. In addition, the sample was reused for a study of T cells expressing NK-cell markers.

Sequencing used CD4+ T cells sorted from blood. Receptors were obtained from a woman aged 18-29 years in good health.

This clonotype was seen only a few times. This rearrangement joins TRBV6-1 to TRBJ2-6; no clear D gene. V lost 5 bases, J lost 0 bases, and 8 bases lay in between. The CDR3 spans 15 residues. Germline V gene lookup returns CDR1 MNHNS and CDR2 SASEGT. Written as DNA, the CDR3 is TGTGCCAGCAGTAGTTCGGGCTCTGGGGCCAACGTCCTGACTTTC. This encodes CASSSSGSGANVLTF.

The sample holds a few counts of this clonotype. The gene calls are TRBV6-2 or TRBV6-3 and TRBJ1-1; the D gene is possibly TRBD1 (6 bases). This CDR3 is 15 amino acids long. V lost 6 bases and J 1 base, leaving 15 bases between the germline ends. The V gene's germline CDR1 is MNHEY and CDR2 SVGEGT. Here the CDR3 DNA reads TGTGCCAGCAGGCTCCCCGGGACAAAGAACACTGAAGCTTTCTTT. This encodes CASRLPGTKNTEAFF.

This sequence joins TRBV12-3 or TRBV12-4 and TRBJ2-7; D may be TRBD2 (6 bases). The CDR3 covers 12 residues. Trimming pared 6 bases from V and 7 bases from J, leaving 13 bases between. CDR3 in DNA: TGTGCCAGCAGCGTACTAGCCCGGGAGCAGTACTTC. Protein product: CASSVLAREQYF.

The chain uses TRBV10-3 and TRBJ2-1; D not certain. The CDR3 has 13 amino acids. V lost 7 bases and J 0 bases, leaving 7 bases between the germline ends. Germline CDR1 is ENHRY and CDR2 is SYGVKD. CDR3 protein: CAITGSSYNEQFF. CDR3 nucleotide sequence: TGTGCCATCACAGGTAGCTCCTACAATGAGCAGTTCTTC.

The chain uses TRBV5-8 and TRBJ2-5, with D perhaps TRBD2 (5 bases). The CDR3 loop spans 15 amino acids. The V gene's germline CDR1 is SGHTS and CDR2 YDEGEE. The V gene lost 4 bases and the J gene lost 2 bases, with 15 bases spanning the gap. The CDR3 DNA sequence: TGTGCCAGCAGCGCAGAGAGGGATGGACAAGAGACCCAGTACTTC. As protein: CASSAERDGQETQYF.

This sequence joins TRBV3-1 and TRBJ1-1; no definite D call. The germline V gene encodes CDR1 LGHDT and CDR2 YNNKEL (reference sequence). V was clipped by 1 base and J by 5 bases, with 11 bases between them. The CDR3 consists of 14 residues. CDR3 loop: CASSQAASVTEAFF. For the CDR3, the DNA is TGTGCCAGCAGCCAAGCGGCCTCGGTTACTGAAGCTTTCTTT.

The sample holds a few counts of this clonotype. The V gene is TRBV7-3, the J gene TRBJ2-3; 7 bases agree with TRBD2. Per the germline V gene, CDR1 is SGHTA and CDR2 is FQGTGA. V trimming: 5 bases; J trimming: 5 bases; junction bases outside the gene matches: 7. The CDR3 runs 14 residues. The CDR3 here is CASSLGLVRDTQYF. The CDR3 DNA follows: TGTGCCAGCAGCCTAGGACTAGTCAGAGATACGCAGTATTTT.

This clonotype has a handful of counts. The chain uses TRBV4-3 and TRBJ2-4, with TRBD2 matching over 10 bases. V lost 0 bases to trimming and J lost 12 bases; unmatched junction nucleotides: 5. CDR1 and CDR2 from the germline V gene are LGHNA and YSLEER. The CDR3 extends over 14 amino acids. DNA of the CDR3: TGCGCCAGCAGCCAAGATTTACTAGCGGGGTCTCAGTACTTC. It specifies CASSQDLLAGSQYF.

In this sample, this clonotype turned up a few times. The chain is built from TRBV5-1 and TRBJ2-6, with unresolved D. The V gene's germline CDR1 is SGHRS and CDR2 YFSETQ. The CDR3 is made up of 15 amino acids. The V gene lost 4 bases and the J gene lost 1 base, with 9 bases spanning the gap. This CDR3 reads CASSIGISGANVLTF. The CDR3 nucleotides are TGCGCCAGCAGCATTGGGATATCTGGGGCCAACGTCCTGACTTTC.

In this sample, this clonotype turned up a few times. The rearrangement joins TRBV3-1 to TRBJ2-7; the match to TRBD1 covers 8 bases. CDR1 is LGHDT, CDR2 YNNKEL, per germline (reference sequence). The V segment lost 4 bases and the J segment 6 bases; nucleotides outside the gene matches: 5. The CDR3 totals 13 residues. The CDR3 nucleotides are TGTGCCAGCAGCCGCGATACAGGGGGCGAGCAGTACTTC. It codes for CASSRDTGGEQYF.

This chain joins TRBV5-1 and TRBJ1-4; 7 nucleotides line up with TRBD1. Germline values: CDR1 SGHRS, CDR2 YFSETQ. The V segment lost 5 bases and the J segment 5 bases; nucleotides outside the gene matches: 9. CDR3 size: 15 residues. In DNA, the CDR3 is TGCGCCAGCAGACCGGCGACAGGGTCAAATGAAAAACTGTTTTTT. This translates into CASRPATGSNEKLFF.

The chain recombines TRBV20-1 with TRBJ2-7, with 9 bases aligning to TRBD2. The junction had 12 bases not matched to a gene; V was cut back by 0 bases and J by 6 bases. Germline loops: CDR1 DFQATT, CDR2 SNEGSKA (reference sequence). This CDR3 has 16 residues. CDR3 in DNA: TGCAGTGCTAGAGATCTCCGCGGGAGGGCCGGGAGCGAGCAGTACTTC. Its translation is CSARDLRGRAGSEQYF.

The chain combines TRBV5-1 with TRBJ2-5; D gene ambiguous. Germline CDR1 SGHRS, CDR2 YFSETQ. This CDR3 contains 14 residues. V gave up 4 bases and J gave up 6 bases, with 16 bases separating them. The CDR3 nucleotides are TGCGCCAGCAGCACCTGGTCAGGTCTAAAGACCCAGTACTTC. This encodes CASSTWSGLKTQYF.

This clonotype was seen many times. The chain combines TRBV20-1 with TRBJ1-1, with D perhaps TRBD1 (5 bases). Germline V gene sequence: CDR1 DFQATT, CDR2 SNEGSKA (reference sequence). CDR3 length: 13 residues. Trimming stripped 0 bases from V and 7 bases from J, with 12 bases between. CDR3 residues: CSARDPGTGEAFF. The CDR3 DNA sequence: TGCAGTGCTAGAGATCCAGGGACGGGTGAAGCTTTCTTT.

The rearrangement links TRBV28 to TRBJ2-3; no firm D call. CDR1 is MDHEN, CDR2 SYDVKM, per germline. The CDR3 runs to 13 residues. V lost 7 bases and J lost 0, with 8 bases in between. Written as DNA, the CDR3 is TGTGCCAGCAACGAGGCTAGCACAGATACGCAGTATTTT. Protein product: CASNEASTDTQYF.

This clonotype was counted only a few times. The J gene is TRBJ2-5, the V gene TRBV6-2 or TRBV6-3; no reliable D call. CDR1 and CDR2 from the germline V gene are MNHEY and SVGEGT. The CDR3 loop spans 14 amino acids. The V gene lost 4 bases and the J gene lost 7 bases, with 16 bases spanning the gap. CDR3 sequence reads: CASSFPPLGRTQYF. The DNA of the CDR3 is TGTGCCAGCAGTTTTCCCCCACTCGGGCGGACCCAGTACTTC.

This clonotype was counted between two and nine times. J is TRBJ1-2 and V is TRBV29-1; no clear D. Deletions cut 3 bases from V and 5 bases from J, with 13 bases between. Germline V lookup: CDR1 SQVTM, CDR2 ANQGSEA. The CDR3 contains 13 residues. The CDR3 is CSVDTSPPYGYTF. Written as DNA, the CDR3 is TGCAGCGTTGATACCTCCCCACCGTATGGCTACACCTTC.

This clonotype was seen once. A read error is possible here, since a much larger clone lies one base away. This chain connects TRBV14 to TRBJ1-3; the match to TRBD1 covers 7 bases. Per the germline V gene, CDR1 is SGHDN and CDR2 is FVKESK. The CDR3 has 14 residues. V shed 6 bases, J shed 2 bases, and the junction held 4 bases outside the gene matches. The CDR3 loop reads CASRATGTGNTIYF. In DNA, the CDR3 is TGTGCCAGCAGAGCGACAGGGACTGGAAACACCATATATTTT. Together with reference TRBV14 and TRBJ1-3, the CDR3 gives the full variable domain: EAGVTQFPSHSVIEKGQTVTLRCDPISGHDNLYWYRRVMGKEIKFLLHFVKESKQDESGMPNNRFLAERTGGTYSTLKVQPAELEDSGVYFCASRATGTGNTIYFGEGSWLTVV.

The V call is TRBV27, the J call TRBJ2-1; 7 nucleotides agree with TRBD2. This CDR3 has 17 residues. Trimming removed 3 bases from V and 8 bases from J; junction bases left unmatched: 16. Per germline, CDR1 MNHEY and CDR2 SMNVEV (reference sequence). The CDR3 sequence is CASSFVGGASGRDEQFF. DNA of the CDR3: TGTGCCAGCAGTTTTGTGGGAGGAGCTAGCGGAAGGGATGAGCAGTTCTTC.

This chain connects TRBV6-1 to TRBJ2-7; no clear D gene. Trimming took 7 bases from V and 3 from J, leaving 19 bases between them. Germline V gives CDR1 MNHNS, CDR2 SASEGT. The CDR3 length is 15 residues. The CDR3 spells CASNPGTPRNYEQYF. The CDR3 region has the DNA TGTGCCAGCAATCCGGGCACTCCCCGTAACTACGAGCAGTACTTC.

This chain links TRBV6-1 with TRBJ2-3; 12 nucleotides align to TRBD2. Trimming cost V 5 bases and J 4 bases; bases outside gene matches: 7. Germline CDR1 is MNHNS and CDR2 is SASEGT. The CDR3 is 16 amino acids. CDR3 sequence reads: CASSQTLAGGPDTQYF. The DNA for the CDR3 is TGTGCCAGCAGTCAGACCCTAGCGGGAGGGCCAGATACGCAGTATTTT.

This clonotype was observed a few times. The chain joins TRBV21-1 to TRBJ1-5; the DNA was not used to check the table's D call, TRBD1. TRBV21-1 is a recognized pseudogene. This CDR3 contains 15 residues. The CDR3 DNA reads TGTGCCAGCAGCAAAATAGCGTCGGGACGGCAGCCCCAGCATTTT. It specifies CASSKIASGRQPQHF.

The genes are TRBV6-1 and TRBJ2-5, with TRBD1 matching over 8 bases. V trimming: 3 bases; J trimming: 4 bases; junction bases outside the gene matches: 7. Germline V CDR1 and CDR2: MNHNS, SASEGT. This CDR3 has 15 residues. CDR3 DNA sequence: TGTGCCAGCAGTGACCCTGGACAGGGCCGAGAGACCCAGTACTTC. This gives the protein CASSDPGQGRETQYF.